These 11 T cell receptor beta chains originate from one sample sequenced in a study of blood T cell repertoires in COVID-19. TCRdb's copy holds only in-frame clones and misses some; the assay was immunoSEQ multiplex PCR. There are 400,000 to 550,000 clones in the sample; approximately 90% occur only once, and more than 4% lies in the top ten. Material for sequencing was peripheral blood. Source of these receptors: a woman aged 25 to 39 with acute or convalescent COVID-19.

This rearrangement joins TRBV27 to TRBJ1-6, with TRBD1 matching 10 bases. The CDR3 runs to 16 residues. Germline values: CDR1 MNHEY, CDR2 SMNVEV (reference sequence). The junction had 4 bases not matched to a gene; V was cut back by 6 bases and J by 2 bases. DNA for the CDR3: TGTGCCAGCAGGGAGACAGGGGGCGCCTATAATTCACCCCTCCACTTT. Its translation: CASRETGGAYNSPLHF.

Here the CDR3 reads CASSDPGPQETQYF. CDR3 DNA sequence: TGTGCCAGCAGTGACCCAGGGCCCCAAGAGACCCAGTACTTC. V and J are TRBV6-1 and TRBJ2-5; possibly TRBD1 for D (5 bases). The CDR3 is 14 residues long. Germline-derived CDR1 and CDR2 are MNHNS and SASEGT. Trimming left V 3 bases short and J 1 base short, with 9 bases between.

This clone was observed a single time. V gene TRBV11-2 combines with J gene TRBJ1-6; D possibly corresponds to TRBD1 (5 bases). This CDR3 is built from 16 residues. Looked up from germline, CDR1 is SGHAT and CDR2 is FQNNGV. Trimming took off 1 base at V and 13 bases at J, with 20 bases between the two ends. In DNA form, the CDR3 reads TGTGCCAGCAGCTTAGGCCGGACCCAAGGGGTTTTGCCCCTCCACTTT. The encoded protein is CASSLGRTQGVLPLHF.

The genes are TRBV5-3 and TRBJ2-7; the D gene is possibly TRBD2 (6 bases). TRBV5-3 is given ORF status, its function remaining uncertain. The CDR3 is 18 residues long. V lost 3 bases and J 5 bases, leaving 27 bases between the germline ends. The CDR3 DNA is TGTGCCAGAAGCTCCATCACCCCAGATTGGGAGGAGGTAGACGAGCAGTACTTC. It specifies CARSSITPDWEEVDEQYF.

The chain employs TRBV6-5 and TRBJ1-2; 7 nucleotides agree with TRBD1. With 5 bases clipped from V and 3 bases from J, the junction kept 3 bases outside the gene matches. The CDR3 loop spans 13 amino acids. Germline V lookup: CDR1 MNHEY, CDR2 SVGAGI. CDR3 sequence reads: CASSNTGDYGYTF. In DNA form, the CDR3 reads TGTGCCAGCAGTAATACAGGGGACTATGGCTACACCTTC.

The chain couples TRBV2 to TRBJ2-2; D uncertain. Trimming removed 7 bases from V and 1 base from J, with 10 bases in between. The CDR3 runs 14 residues. Germline loops: CDR1 SNHLY, CDR2 FYNNEI. The CDR3 nucleotides read TGTGCCAGCAAGGTTTCGGGGAACACCGGGGAGCTGTTTTTT. Translating it yields CASKVSGNTGELFF.

The chain carries TRBV9 and TRBJ1-2; possibly TRBD1 for D (5 bases). The CDR3 contains 14 residues. CDR1 is SGDLS and CDR2 is YYNGEE in the germline V gene. Between the trimmed V and J ends, which lost 4 bases and 5 bases, there was a span of 15 bases. The CDR3 nucleotides are TGTGCCAGCAGCCTGACTGGGGGGGGATATGGCTACACCTTC. Translating it yields CASSLTGGGYGYTF.

The V gene is TRBV27, the J gene TRBJ2-7; 9 bases fit TRBD2. Germline loops: CDR1 MNHEY, CDR2 SMNVEV (reference sequence). The CDR3 loop spans 16 amino acids. Trimming cost V 4 bases and J 2 bases; bases outside gene matches: 9. CDR3 residues: CASSSRVAGVTYEQYF. The CDR3 DNA sequence: TGTGCCAGCAGTTCAAGGGTAGCGGGGGTAACCTACGAGCAGTACTTC.

In this sample, this clone turned up once. This chain links TRBV5-1 with TRBJ2-3; TRBD1 might be the D (6 bases). Germline V lookup: CDR1 SGHRS, CDR2 YFSETQ. The CDR3 runs 15 residues. V shed 0 bases and J shed 4 bases, with 12 bases lying between them. DNA for the CDR3: TGCGCCAGCAGCTTGGCCGGCCAGGGGTCAGATACGCAGTATTTT. Translating it yields CASSLAGQGSDTQYF.

The chain carries TRBV30 and TRBJ2-6; D is unclear. Germline CDR1 reads GTSNPN; CDR2 reads SVGIG (reference sequence). The CDR3 sequence is 14 residues long. V lost 1 base, J lost 4 bases, and 8 bases lay in between. DNA for the CDR3: TGTGCCTGGAGTGCTCTTCTGGGGGCCAACGTCCTGACTTTC. Translating gives CAWSALLGANVLTF.

The chain combines TRBV18 with TRBJ2-3; 7 bases line up with TRBD2. V shed 7 bases and J 2 bases; nucleotides not matched to a gene: 15. CDR3 length: 17 amino acids. Germline V gives CDR1 KGHSH, CDR2 LQKENI. The CDR3, as DNA: TGTGCCAGCTTGACGGAAGGGACTACCTATTACACAGATACGCAGTATTTT. It is translated as CASLTEGTTYYTDTQYF.